Presented here are 2 T cell receptor beta chains from one specimen sequenced in a study of T cell repertoires in cytomegalovirus infection. TCRdb re-called the reads through MiXCR, storing one row per CDR3 protein. The sample lists 150,000 to 190,000 distinct CDR3 sequences; roughly a quarter were seen once. Sequenced input: PBMCs. Receptors were obtained from a human donor in good health (CMV status not recorded). Some clones in this sample may be carry-over from other donors' samples.

The chain has TRBV11-2 and TRBJ2-1; 13 positions agree with TRBD2. The CDR3 totals 16 residues. From germline, CDR1 is SGHAT and CDR2 FQNNGV. The V gene end was trimmed by 1 base and the J gene end by 7 bases; junction bases not matched to a gene: 4. This CDR3 reads CASSLVWTSGGNEQFF. DNA of the CDR3: TGTGCCAGCAGCTTAGTGTGGACTAGCGGGGGTAATGAGCAGTTCTTC.

The genes are TRBV20-1 and TRBJ1-1, with no clear D. Germline V gene sequence: CDR1 DFQATT, CDR2 SNEGSKA (reference sequence). The CDR3 is 13 residues long. The V gene lost 1 base and the J gene lost 5 bases, with 11 bases spanning the gap. The CDR3 here is CSARVGVKTEAFF. CDR3 nucleotide sequence: TGCAGTGCTAGAGTTGGAGTAAAGACTGAAGCTTTCTTT.